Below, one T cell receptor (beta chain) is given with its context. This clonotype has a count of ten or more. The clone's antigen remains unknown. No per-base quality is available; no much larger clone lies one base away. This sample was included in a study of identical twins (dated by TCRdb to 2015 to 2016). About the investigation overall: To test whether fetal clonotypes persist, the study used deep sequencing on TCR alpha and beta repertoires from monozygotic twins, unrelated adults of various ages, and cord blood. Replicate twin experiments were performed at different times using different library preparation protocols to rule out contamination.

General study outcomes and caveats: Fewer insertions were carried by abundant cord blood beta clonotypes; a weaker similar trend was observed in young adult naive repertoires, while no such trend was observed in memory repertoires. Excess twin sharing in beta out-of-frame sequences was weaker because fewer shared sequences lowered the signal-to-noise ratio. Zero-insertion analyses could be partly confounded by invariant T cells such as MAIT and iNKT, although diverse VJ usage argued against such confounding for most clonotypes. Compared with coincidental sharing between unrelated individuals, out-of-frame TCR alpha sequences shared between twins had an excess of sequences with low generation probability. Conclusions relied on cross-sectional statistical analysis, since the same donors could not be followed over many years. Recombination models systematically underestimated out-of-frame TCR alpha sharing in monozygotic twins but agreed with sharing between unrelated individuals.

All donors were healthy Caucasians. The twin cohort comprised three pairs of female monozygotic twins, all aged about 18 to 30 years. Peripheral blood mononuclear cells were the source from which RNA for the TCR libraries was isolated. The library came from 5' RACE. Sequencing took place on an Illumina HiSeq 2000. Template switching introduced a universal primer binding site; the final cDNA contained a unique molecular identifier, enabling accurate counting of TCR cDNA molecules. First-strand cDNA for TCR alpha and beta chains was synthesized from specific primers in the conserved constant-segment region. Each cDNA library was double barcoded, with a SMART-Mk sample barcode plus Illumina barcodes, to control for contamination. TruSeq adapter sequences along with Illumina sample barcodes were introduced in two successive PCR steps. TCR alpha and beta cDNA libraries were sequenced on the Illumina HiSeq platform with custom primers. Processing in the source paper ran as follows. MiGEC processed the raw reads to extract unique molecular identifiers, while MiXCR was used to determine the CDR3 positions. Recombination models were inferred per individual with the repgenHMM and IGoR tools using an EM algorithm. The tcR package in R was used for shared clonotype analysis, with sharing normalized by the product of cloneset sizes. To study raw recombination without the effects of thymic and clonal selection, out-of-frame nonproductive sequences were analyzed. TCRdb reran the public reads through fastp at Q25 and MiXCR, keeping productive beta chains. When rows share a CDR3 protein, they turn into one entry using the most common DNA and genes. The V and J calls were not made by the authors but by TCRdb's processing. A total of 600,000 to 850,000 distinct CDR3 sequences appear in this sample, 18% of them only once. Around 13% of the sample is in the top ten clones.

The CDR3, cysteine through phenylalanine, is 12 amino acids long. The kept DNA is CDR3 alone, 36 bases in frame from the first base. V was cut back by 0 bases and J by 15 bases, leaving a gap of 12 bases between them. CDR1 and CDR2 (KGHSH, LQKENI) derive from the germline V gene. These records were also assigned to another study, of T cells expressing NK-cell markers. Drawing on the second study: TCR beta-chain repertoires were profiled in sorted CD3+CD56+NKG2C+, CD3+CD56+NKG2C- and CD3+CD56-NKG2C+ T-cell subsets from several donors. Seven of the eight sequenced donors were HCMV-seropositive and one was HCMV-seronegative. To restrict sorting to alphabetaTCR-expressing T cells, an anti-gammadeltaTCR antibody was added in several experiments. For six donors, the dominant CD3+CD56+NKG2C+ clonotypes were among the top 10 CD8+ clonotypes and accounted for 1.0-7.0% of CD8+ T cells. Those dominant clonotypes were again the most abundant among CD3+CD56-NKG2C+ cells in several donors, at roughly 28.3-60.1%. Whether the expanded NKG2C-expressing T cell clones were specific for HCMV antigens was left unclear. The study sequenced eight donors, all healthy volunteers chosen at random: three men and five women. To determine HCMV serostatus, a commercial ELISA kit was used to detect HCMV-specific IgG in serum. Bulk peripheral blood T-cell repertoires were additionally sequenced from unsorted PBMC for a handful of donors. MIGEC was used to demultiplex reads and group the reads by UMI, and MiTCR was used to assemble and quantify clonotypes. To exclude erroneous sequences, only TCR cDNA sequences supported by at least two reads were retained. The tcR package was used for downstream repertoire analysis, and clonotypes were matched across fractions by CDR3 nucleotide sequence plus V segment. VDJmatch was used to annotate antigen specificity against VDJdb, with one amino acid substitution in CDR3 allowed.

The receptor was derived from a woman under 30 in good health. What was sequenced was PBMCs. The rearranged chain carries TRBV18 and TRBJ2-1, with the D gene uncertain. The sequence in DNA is TGTGCCAGCTCACCACCGGCTTACGGGCTGTTCTTC. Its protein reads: CASSPPAYGLFF.